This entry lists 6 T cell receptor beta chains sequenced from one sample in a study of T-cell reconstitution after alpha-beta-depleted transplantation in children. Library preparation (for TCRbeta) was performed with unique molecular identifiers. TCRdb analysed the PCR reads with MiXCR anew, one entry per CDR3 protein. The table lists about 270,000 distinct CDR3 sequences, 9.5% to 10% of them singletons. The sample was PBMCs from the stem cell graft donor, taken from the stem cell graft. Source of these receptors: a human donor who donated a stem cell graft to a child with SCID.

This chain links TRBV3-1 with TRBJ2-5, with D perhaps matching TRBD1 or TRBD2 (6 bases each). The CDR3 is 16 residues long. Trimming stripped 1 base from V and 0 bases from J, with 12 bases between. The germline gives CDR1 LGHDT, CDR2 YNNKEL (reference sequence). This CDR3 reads CASSQVRGAYQETQYF. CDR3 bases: TGTGCCAGCAGCCAAGTGAGGGGGGCTTACCAAGAGACCCAGTACTTC.

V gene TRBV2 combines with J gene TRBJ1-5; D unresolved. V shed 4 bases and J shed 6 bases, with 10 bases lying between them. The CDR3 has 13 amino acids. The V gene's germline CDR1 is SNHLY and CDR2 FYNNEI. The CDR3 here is CASSVGYSQPQHF. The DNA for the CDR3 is TGTGCCAGCAGTGTGGGGTATAGTCAGCCCCAGCATTTT.

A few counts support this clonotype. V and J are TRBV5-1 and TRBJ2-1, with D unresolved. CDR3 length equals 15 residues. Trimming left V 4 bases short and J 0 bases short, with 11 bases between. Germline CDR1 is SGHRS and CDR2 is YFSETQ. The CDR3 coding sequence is TGCGCCAGCAGCCCTGAGACGAGCTCCTACAATGAGCAGTTCTTC. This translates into CASSPETSSYNEQFF.

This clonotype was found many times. The CDR3 sequence: CASSVAGGYPYEQYF. CDR3 in DNA: TGTGCCAGCAGCGTAGCTGGGGGGTATCCCTACGAGCAGTACTTC. The chain employs TRBV9 and TRBJ2-7, with a weak D call TRBD2 (6 bases). Per the germline V gene, CDR1 is SGDLS and CDR2 is YYNGEE. The CDR3 totals 15 residues. Trimming took 0 bases from V and 2 from J, leaving 12 bases between them.

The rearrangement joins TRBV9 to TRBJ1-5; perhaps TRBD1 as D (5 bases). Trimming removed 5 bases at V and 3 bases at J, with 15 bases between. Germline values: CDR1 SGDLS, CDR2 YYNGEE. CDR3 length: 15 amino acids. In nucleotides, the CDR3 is TGTGCCAGCAGTGAGGGGAATGGGAACAATCAGCCCCAGCATTTT. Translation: CASSEGNGNNQPQHF.

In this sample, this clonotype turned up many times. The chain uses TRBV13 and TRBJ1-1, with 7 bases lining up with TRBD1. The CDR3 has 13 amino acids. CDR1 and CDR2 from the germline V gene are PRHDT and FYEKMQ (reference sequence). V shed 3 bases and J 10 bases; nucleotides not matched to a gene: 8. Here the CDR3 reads CASSLAQGVGAFF. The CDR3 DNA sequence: TGTGCCAGCAGCTTGGCCCAGGGGGTAGGAGCTTTCTTT.